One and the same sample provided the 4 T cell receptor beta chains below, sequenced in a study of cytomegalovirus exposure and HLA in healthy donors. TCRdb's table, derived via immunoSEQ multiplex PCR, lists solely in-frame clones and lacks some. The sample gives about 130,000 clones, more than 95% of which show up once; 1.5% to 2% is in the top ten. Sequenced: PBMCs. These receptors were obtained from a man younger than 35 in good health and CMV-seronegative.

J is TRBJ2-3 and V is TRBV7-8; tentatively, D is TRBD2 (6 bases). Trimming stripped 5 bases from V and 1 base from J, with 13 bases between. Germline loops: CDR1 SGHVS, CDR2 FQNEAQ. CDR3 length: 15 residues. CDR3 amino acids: CASSRRLGRTDTQYF. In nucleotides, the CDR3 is TGTGCCAGCAGCCGACGACTAGGACGCACAGATACGCAGTATTTT. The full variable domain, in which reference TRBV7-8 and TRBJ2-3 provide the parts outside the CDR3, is GAGVSQSPRYKVAKRGQDVALRCDPISGHVSLFWYQQALGQGPEFLTYFQNEAQLDKSGLPSDRFFAERPEGSVSTLKIQRTQQEDSAVYLCASSRRLGRTDTQYFGPGTRLTVL.

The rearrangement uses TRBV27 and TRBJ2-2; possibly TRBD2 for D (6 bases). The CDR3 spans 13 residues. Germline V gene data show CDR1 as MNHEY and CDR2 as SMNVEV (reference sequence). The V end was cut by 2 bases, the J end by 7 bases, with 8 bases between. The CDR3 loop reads CASSLGGYGELFF. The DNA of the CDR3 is TGTGCCAGCAGTTTAGGGGGGTACGGGGAGCTGTTTTTT.

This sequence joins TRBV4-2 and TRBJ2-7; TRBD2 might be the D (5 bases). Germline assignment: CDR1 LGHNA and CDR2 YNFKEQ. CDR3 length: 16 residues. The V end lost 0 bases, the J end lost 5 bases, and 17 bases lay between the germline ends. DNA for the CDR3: TGTGCCAGCAGCCAAGATTCGTCGGGAAAAGTTAACGAGCAGTACTTC. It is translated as CASSQDSSGKVNEQYF.

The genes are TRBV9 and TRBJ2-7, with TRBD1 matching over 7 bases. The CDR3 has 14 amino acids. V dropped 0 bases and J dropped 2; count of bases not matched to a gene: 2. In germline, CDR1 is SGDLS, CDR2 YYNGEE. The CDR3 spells CASSVGDSTYEQYF. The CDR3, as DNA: TGTGCCAGCAGCGTAGGGGACAGCACCTACGAGCAGTACTTC.